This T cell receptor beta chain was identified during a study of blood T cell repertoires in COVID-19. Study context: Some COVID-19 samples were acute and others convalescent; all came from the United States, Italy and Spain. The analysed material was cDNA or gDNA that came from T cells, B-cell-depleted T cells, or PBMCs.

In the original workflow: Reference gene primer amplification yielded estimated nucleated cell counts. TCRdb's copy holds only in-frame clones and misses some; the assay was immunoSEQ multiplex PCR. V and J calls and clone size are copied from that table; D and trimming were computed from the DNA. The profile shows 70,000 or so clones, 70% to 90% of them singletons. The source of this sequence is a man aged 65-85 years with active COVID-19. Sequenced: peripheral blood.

This chain's CDR3 is CASRWTGDTGELFF. In DNA form, the CDR3 reads TGTGCCAGCCGTTGGACAGGGGACACCGGGGAGCTGTTTTTT. J is TRBJ2-2 and V is TRBV6-2 or TRBV6-3; 9 nucleotides align to TRBD1. The CDR3 is 14 residues long. The ends lost 8 bases at V and 3 bases at J; junction bases unmatched: 4. CDR1 MNHEY and CDR2 SVGEGT come from the germline V gene.